This entry lists 19 T cell receptor beta chains sequenced from one sample in a study of blood T cell repertoires in COVID-19. TCRdb keeps only in-frame clones here, not all; method: immunoSEQ multiplex PCR. The sample records 200,000 to 250,000 clones, around 90% being singletons. The sample comprised PBMCs or T cells enriched from blood (not recorded which). These receptor sequences come from a woman in her forties or fifties who had recovered from COVID-19.

This clone was counted a few times. The chain employs TRBV7-8 and TRBJ2-7; 7 bases map to TRBD1. Germline CDR1 reads SGHVS; CDR2 reads FQNEAQ. CDR3 length: 15 amino acids. The V and J ends lost 5 bases and 3 bases, in that order; junction bases with no gene match: 10. The CDR3 spells CASSAGTEVDYEQYF. Written as DNA, the CDR3 is TGTGCCAGCAGCGCCGGGACAGAAGTAGACTACGAGCAGTACTTC.

The count of this clone is one. V gene TRBV28 combines with J gene TRBJ1-2; no firm D call. The length of the CDR3 is 14 residues. V was cut by 2 bases and J by 6 bases, with 13 bases left in between. Germline lookup yields CDR1 MDHEN and CDR2 SYDVKM. CDR3 amino acids: CASSLVGLWDGYTF. In DNA, the CDR3 is TGTGCCAGCAGTTTAGTGGGCCTTTGGGATGGCTACACCTTC.

V and J are TRBV10-3 and TRBJ1-1; D gene ambiguous. The V and J ends lost 7 bases and 1 base respectively, with 13 bases between them. CDR1 and CDR2 (germline): ENHRY, SYGVKD. This CDR3 has 14 amino acids. CDR3 loop: CAIIENPGNTEAFF. In DNA, the CDR3 is TGTGCCATCATCGAAAATCCAGGGAACACTGAAGCTTTCTTT.

This clone showed up just once. The V and J genes are TRBV15 and TRBJ2-1; weak D call: TRBD2 (6 bases). The CDR3 runs 18 residues. Trimming left V 0 bases short and J 0 bases short, with 15 bases between. In germline, CDR1 is LNHNV, CDR2 YYDKDF (reference sequence). CDR3 DNA sequence: TGTGCCACCAGCAGAGATGGTACGTGGACTAACTCCTACAATGAGCAGTTCTTC. This encodes CATSRDGTWTNSYNEQFF.

This clone has more than one count but fewer than ten. The rearrangement uses TRBV28 and TRBJ1-3; D possibly corresponds to TRBD1 (5 bases). The germline V gene encodes CDR1 MDHEN and CDR2 SYDVKM. This CDR3 has 19 residues. Deletions cut 2 bases from V and 0 bases from J, with 20 bases between. The chain's CDR3 is CASSLQGRFSFASGNTIYF. Here the CDR3 DNA reads TGTGCCAGCAGTTTACAGGGAAGGTTCTCCTTTGCCTCTGGAAACACCATATATTTT.

This CDR3 reads CASSLRAGREQYF. CDR3 DNA sequence: TGTGCCAGCAGCTTACGCGCGGGCCGGGAGCAGTACTTC. The rearrangement uses TRBV7-9 and TRBJ2-7; the D gene is possibly TRBD2 (5 bases). CDR1 and CDR2 (germline): SEHNR, FQNEAQ (reference sequence). CDR3 length: 13 residues. Trimming stripped 2 bases from V and 7 bases from J, with 12 bases between.

The CDR3 DNA is TGTGCCAGCAGCGGAACTAGCGGGAGGGCAACTCCCCCAGATACGCAGTATTTT. It codes for CASSGTSGRATPPDTQYF. The V and J genes are TRBV13 and TRBJ2-3; 13 bases agree with TRBD2. Germline assignment: CDR1 PRHDT and CDR2 FYEKMQ (reference sequence). V shed 5 bases, J shed 4 bases, and the junction held 12 bases outside the gene matches. The CDR3 totals 18 residues.

The rearrangement links TRBV18 to TRBJ2-3; TRBD2 might be the D (5 bases). The CDR3 spans 13 residues. Trimming took 8 bases from V and 2 from J, leaving 11 bases between them. Per germline, CDR1 KGHSH and CDR2 LQKENI. The CDR3 DNA sequence: TGTGCCAGCGCAAGCGGAACCACAGATACGCAGTATTTT. It codes for CASASGTTDTQYF.

The chain couples TRBV3-1 (or the pseudogene TRBV3-2) to TRBJ1-3; D remains unclear. V lost 0 bases, J lost 2 bases, and 11 bases lay in between. There are 16 residues in the CDR3. CDR1 is LGHDT, CDR2 YNNKEL, per germline (reference sequence). CDR3 loop: CASSQDYWETGNTIYF. The CDR3 coding sequence is TGTGCCAGCAGCCAAGATTACTGGGAGACTGGAAACACCATATATTTT.

The chain combines TRBV28 with TRBJ2-7, with 9 bases fitting TRBD2. V gave up 2 bases and J gave up 1 base; unmatched junction bases: 0. The CDR3 has 14 residues. Germline assignment: CDR1 MDHEN and CDR2 SYDVKM. The CDR3: CASSLLAGSYEQYF. The CDR3 region has the DNA TGTGCCAGCAGTTTACTAGCGGGATCCTACGAGCAGTACTTC.

This clone was recorded once. This rearrangement joins TRBV18 to TRBJ2-2; maybe TRBD2 (6 bases). V lost 3 bases, J lost 8 bases, and 10 bases lay in between. The CDR3 loop spans 13 amino acids. Germline CDR1 is KGHSH and CDR2 is LQKENI. CDR3 in amino acids: CASSPGGNGELFF. Written as DNA, the CDR3 is TGTGCCAGCTCACCGGGAGGCAATGGGGAGCTGTTTTTT.

This clone has a single count. V usage is TRBV7-8 and J usage is TRBJ1-5; no clear D gene. The CDR3 has 13 residues. From germline, CDR1 is SGHVS and CDR2 FQNEAQ. The ends were cut back, 1 base at V and 7 bases at J, with 8 bases in the middle. The CDR3 nucleotides are TGTGCCAGCAGCTTAGATCCGGGACAGCCCCAGCATTTT. It is translated as CASSLDPGQPQHF.

This chain joins TRBV6-2 or TRBV6-3 and TRBJ2-1, with D possibly being TRBD2 (6 bases). This CDR3 has 13 residues. Germline V lookup: CDR1 MNHEY, CDR2 SVGEGT. The V gene lost 2 bases and the J gene lost 6 bases, with 8 bases spanning the gap. The CDR3 sequence is CASSYGGINEQFF. In DNA form, the CDR3 reads TGTGCCAGCAGTTACGGCGGGATCAATGAGCAGTTCTTC.

The chain links TRBV7-6 to TRBJ2-5; 12 nucleotides line up with TRBD2. The V and J ends lost 7 bases and 5 bases, in that order; junction bases with no gene match: 8. This CDR3 contains 15 residues. Germline CDR1 and CDR2: SGHVS and FNYEAQ. CDR3 nucleotides: TGTGCCAGCATTGCTAGCGGGAGGGGGTCGGAGACCCAGTACTTC. Protein product: CASIASGRGSETQYF. The full variable domain, in which reference TRBV7-6 and TRBJ2-5 provide the parts outside the CDR3, is GAGVSQSPRYKVTKRGQDVALRCDPISGHVSLYWYRQALGQGPEFLTYFNYEAQQDKSGLPNDRFSAERPEGSISTLTIQRTEQRDSAMYRCASIASGRGSETQYFGPGTRLLVL.

The gene calls are TRBV30 and TRBJ1-2; D gene ambiguous. The CDR3 is 14 amino acids. Germline-derived CDR1 and CDR2 are GTSNPN and SVGIG (reference sequence). The V gene lost 0 bases and the J gene lost 5 bases, with 13 bases spanning the gap. Written as DNA, the CDR3 is TGTGCCTGGAGTGTTCCCGCGAGGCCTTATGGCTACACCTTC. Amino acids: CAWSVPARPYGYTF.

The chain is built from TRBV28 and TRBJ2-2; a possible D gene is TRBD2 (6 bases). This CDR3 comprises 16 residues. V lost 3 bases to trimming and J lost 0 bases, with 11 bases between them. CDR1 and CDR2 (germline): MDHEN, SYDVKM. The CDR3 region is CASSLVAGTNTGELFF. The CDR3 DNA reads TGTGCCAGCAGTTTGGTTGCGGGGACGAACACCGGGGAGCTGTTTTTT.

V usage is TRBV5-1 and J usage is TRBJ1-2, with TRBD1 matching over 7 bases. This CDR3 is 15 amino acids long. Germline CDR1 is SGHRS and CDR2 is YFSETQ. With 0 bases clipped from V and 6 bases from J, the junction kept 8 bases outside the gene matches. The CDR3 reads CASSLAPTGEDGYTF. Here the CDR3 DNA reads TGCGCCAGCAGCTTGGCCCCAACAGGGGAGGATGGCTACACCTTC.

V usage is TRBV10-1 and J usage is TRBJ2-5; TRBD1 aligns across 7 bases. Germline V gene sequence: CDR1 WNHNN, CDR2 SYGVQD (reference sequence). The CDR3 spans 15 residues. J gave up 1 base and V 3 bases, and 5 bases lay outside the gene matches. Here the CDR3 DNA reads TGCGCCAGCAGTGATAGGACAGGCCTCCAAGAGACCCAGTACTTC. Translating it yields CASSDRTGLQETQYF.

This clone showed up just a few times. The genes are TRBV10-1 and TRBJ1-2; D is possibly TRBD1 (6 bases). Per the germline V gene, CDR1 is WNHNN and CDR2 is SYGVQD (reference sequence). Trimming took off 2 bases at V and 2 bases at J, with 6 bases between the two ends. The CDR3 runs 13 residues. CDR3 bases: TGCGCCAGCAGTGAGCAGGGGAACTATGGCTACACCTTC. Translating gives CASSEQGNYGYTF.